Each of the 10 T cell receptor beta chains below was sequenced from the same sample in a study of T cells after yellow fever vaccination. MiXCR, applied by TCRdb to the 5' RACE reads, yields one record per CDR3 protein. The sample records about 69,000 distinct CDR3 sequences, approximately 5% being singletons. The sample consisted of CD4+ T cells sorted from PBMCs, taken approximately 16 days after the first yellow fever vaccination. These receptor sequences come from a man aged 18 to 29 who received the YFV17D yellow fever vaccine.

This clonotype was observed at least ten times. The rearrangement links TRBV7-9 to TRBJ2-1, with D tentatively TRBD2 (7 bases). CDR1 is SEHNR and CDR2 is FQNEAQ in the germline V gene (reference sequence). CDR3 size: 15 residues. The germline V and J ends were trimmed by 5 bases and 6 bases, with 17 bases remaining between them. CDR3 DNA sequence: TGTGCCAGCAGCCCTCGGGGGGCCTACAGCAATGAGCAGTTCTTC. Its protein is CASSPRGAYSNEQFF.

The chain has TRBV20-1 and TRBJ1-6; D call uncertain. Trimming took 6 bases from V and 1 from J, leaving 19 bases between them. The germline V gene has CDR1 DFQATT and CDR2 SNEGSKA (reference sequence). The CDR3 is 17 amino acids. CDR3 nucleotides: TGCAGTGCCCCGGAAATCCCAAGGAGTTCCTATAATTCACCCCTCCACTTT. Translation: CSAPEIPRSSYNSPLHF.

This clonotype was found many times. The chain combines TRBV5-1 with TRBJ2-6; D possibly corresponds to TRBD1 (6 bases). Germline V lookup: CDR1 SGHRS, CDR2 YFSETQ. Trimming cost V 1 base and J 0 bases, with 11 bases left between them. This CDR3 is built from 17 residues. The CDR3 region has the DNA TGCGCCAGCAGCTTGATCGGACAGATCTCTGGGGCCAACGTCCTGACTTTC. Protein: CASSLIGQISGANVLTF.

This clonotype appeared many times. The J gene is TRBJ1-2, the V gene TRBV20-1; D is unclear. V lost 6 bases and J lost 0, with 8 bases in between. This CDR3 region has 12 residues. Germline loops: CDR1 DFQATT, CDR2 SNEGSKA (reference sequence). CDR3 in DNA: TGCAGTGCCGAGGCATCTAACTATGGCTACACCTTC. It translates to CSAEASNYGYTF.

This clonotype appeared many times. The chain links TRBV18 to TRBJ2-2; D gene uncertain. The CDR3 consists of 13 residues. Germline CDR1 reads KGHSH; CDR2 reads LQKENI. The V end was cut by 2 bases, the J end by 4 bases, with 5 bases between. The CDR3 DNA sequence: TGTGCCAGCTCACCAGCAGGCACCGGGGAGCTGTTTTTT. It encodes CASSPAGTGELFF.

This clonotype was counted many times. The CDR3 here is CASSFYRLEAFF. Here the CDR3 DNA reads TGTGCCAGCAGTTTCTATCGTCTTGAAGCTTTCTTT. The chain is built from TRBV12-3 or TRBV12-4 and TRBJ1-1; D gene unclear. The CDR3 is made up of 12 amino acids. The ends were cut back, 3 bases at V and 7 bases at J, with 9 bases in the middle.

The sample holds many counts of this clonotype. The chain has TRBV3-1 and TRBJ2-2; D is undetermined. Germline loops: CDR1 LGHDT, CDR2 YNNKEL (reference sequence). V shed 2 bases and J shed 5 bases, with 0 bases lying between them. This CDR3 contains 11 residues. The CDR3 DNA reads TGTGCCAGCAGCCAAACCGGGGAGCTGTTTTTT. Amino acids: CASSQTGELFF.

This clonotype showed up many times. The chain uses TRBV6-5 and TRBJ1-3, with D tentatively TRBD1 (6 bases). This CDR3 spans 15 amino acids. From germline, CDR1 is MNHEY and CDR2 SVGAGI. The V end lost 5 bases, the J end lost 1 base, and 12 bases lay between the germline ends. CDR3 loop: CASSRPRGSGNTIYF. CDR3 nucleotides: TGTGCCAGCAGTCGCCCCAGGGGATCTGGAAACACCATATATTTT.

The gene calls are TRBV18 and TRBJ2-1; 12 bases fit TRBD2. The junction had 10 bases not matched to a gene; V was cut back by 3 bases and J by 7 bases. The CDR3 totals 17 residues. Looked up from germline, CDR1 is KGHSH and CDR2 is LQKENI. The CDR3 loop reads CASSPFELTSGGNEQFF. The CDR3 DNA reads TGTGCCAGCTCACCTTTCGAACTGACTAGCGGGGGAAATGAGCAGTTCTTC.

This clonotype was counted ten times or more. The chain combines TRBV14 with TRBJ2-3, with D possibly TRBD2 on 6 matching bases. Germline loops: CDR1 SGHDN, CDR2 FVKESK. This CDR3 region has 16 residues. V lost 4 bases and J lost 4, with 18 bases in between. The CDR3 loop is CASSPNRWGGPDTQYF. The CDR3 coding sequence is TGTGCCAGCAGCCCTAATCGGTGGGGAGGCCCAGATACGCAGTATTTT.